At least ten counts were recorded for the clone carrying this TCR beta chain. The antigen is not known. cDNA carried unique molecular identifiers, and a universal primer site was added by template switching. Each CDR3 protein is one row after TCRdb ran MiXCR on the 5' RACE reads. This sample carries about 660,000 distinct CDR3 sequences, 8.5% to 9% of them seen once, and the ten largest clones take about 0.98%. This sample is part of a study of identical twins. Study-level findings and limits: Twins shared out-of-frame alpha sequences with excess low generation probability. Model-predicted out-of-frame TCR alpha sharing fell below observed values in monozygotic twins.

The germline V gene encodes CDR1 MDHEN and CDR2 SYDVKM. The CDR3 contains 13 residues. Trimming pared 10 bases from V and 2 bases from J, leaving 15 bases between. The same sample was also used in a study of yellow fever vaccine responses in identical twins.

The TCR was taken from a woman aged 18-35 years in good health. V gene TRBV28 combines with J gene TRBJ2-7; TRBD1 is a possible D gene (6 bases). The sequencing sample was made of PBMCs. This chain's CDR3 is CATDRDTTYEQYF. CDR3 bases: TGTGCCACCGACCGGGACACTACCTACGAGCAGTACTTC.